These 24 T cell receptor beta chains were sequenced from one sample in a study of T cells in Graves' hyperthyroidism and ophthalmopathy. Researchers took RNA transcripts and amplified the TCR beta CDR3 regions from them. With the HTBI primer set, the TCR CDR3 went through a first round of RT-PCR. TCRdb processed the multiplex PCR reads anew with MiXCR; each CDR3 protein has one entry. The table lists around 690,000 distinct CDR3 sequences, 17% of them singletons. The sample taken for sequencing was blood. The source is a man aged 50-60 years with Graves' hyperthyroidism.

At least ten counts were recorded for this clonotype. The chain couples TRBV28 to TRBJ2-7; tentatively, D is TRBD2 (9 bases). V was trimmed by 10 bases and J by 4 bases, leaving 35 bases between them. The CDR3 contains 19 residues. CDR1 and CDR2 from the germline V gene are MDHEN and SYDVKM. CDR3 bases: TGTGCCACCTCAGGGAGGTCGGGACAGGACCTAGCGGGGAGGTACGAGCAGTACTTC. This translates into CATSGRSGQDLAGRYEQYF.

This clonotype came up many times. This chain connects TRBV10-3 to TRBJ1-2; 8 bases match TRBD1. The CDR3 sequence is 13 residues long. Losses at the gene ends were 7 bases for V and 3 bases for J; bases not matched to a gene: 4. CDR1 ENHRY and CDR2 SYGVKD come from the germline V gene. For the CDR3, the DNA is TGTGCCATCAATCAGGGGGCTGACTATGGCTACACCTTC. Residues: CAINQGADYGYTF.

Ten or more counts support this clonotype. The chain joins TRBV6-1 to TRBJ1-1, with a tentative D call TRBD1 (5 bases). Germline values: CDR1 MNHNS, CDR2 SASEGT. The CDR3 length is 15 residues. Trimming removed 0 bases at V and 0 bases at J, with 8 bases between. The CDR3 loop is CASSEAAGVNTEAFF. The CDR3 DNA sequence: TGTGCCAGCAGTGAAGCTGCGGGGGTGAACACTGAAGCTTTCTTT.

The CDR3, as DNA: TGTGCCAGTAGAGCGCAGGGGACGCGGACCGGGGAGCTGTTTTTT. Its translation is CASRAQGTRTGELFF. J is TRBJ2-2 and V is TRBV19; TRBD1 is a possible D gene (6 bases). The CDR3 extends over 15 amino acids. Germline CDR1 reads LNHDA; CDR2 reads SQIVND (reference sequence). Trimming took off 6 bases at V and 5 bases at J, with 16 bases between the two ends.

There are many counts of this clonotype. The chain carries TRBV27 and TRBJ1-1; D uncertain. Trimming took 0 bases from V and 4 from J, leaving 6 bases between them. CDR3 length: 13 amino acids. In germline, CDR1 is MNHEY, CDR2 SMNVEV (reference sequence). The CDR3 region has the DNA TGTGCCAGCAGTTTATCGTCAGTCACTGAAGCTTTCTTT. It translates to CASSLSSVTEAFF.

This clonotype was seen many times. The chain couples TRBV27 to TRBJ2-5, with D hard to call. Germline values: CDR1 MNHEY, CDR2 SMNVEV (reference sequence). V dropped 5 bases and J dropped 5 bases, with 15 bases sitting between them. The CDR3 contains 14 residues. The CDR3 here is CASSQRAPPETQYF. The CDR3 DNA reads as TGTGCCAGCAGTCAAAGGGCCCCCCCGGAGACCCAGTACTTC.

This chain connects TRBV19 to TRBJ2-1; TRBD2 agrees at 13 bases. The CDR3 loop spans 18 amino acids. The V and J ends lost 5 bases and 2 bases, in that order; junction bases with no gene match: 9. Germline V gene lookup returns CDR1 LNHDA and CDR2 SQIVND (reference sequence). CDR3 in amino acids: CASSLRSGTSGAYNEQFF. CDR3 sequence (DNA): TGTGCCAGTAGTTTGAGATCCGGGACTAGCGGGGCCTACAATGAGCAGTTCTTC.

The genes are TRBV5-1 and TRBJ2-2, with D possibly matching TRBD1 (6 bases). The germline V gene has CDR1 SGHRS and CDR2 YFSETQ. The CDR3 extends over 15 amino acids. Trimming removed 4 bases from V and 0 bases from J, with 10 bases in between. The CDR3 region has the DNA TGCGCCAGCAGCCAGGACAGCCCGAACACCGGGGAGCTGTTTTTT. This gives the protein CASSQDSPNTGELFF.

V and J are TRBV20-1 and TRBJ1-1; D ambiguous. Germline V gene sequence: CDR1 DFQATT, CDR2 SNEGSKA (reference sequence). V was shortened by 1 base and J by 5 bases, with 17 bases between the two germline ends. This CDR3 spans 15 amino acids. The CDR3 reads CSARVSTGRSTEAFF. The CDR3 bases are TGCAGTGCTAGAGTATCTACCGGCCGAAGTACTGAAGCTTTCTTT.

DNA of the CDR3: TGTGCCAGCAGTGAGACGACGTACAATCAGCCCCAGCATTTT. Translation: CASSETTYNQPQHF. J is TRBJ1-5 and V is TRBV6-2 or TRBV6-3; no clear D. The germline V and J ends were trimmed by 5 bases and 3 bases, with 11 bases remaining between them. CDR3 size: 14 residues. CDR1 is MNHEY and CDR2 is SVGEGT in the germline V gene.

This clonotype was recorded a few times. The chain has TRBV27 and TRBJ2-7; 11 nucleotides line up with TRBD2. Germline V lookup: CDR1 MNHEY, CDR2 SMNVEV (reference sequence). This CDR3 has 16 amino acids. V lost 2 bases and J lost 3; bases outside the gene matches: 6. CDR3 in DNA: TGTGCCAGCAGTTTACGCGGACTAGCGGGTGACTACGAGCAGTACTTC. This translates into CASSLRGLAGDYEQYF.

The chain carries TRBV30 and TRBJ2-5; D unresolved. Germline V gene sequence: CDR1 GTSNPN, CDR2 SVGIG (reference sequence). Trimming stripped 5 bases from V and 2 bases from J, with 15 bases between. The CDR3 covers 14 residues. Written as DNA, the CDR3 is TGTGCCTGGGGGAAGAGCCAGGTTCAAGAGACCCAGTACTTC. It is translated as CAWGKSQVQETQYF.

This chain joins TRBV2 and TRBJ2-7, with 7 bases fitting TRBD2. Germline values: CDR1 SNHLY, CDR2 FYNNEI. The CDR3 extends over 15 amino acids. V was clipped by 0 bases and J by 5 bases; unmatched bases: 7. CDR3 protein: CASSEASGFNDEQYF. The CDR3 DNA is TGTGCCAGCAGTGAAGCTAGCGGGTTTAACGACGAGCAGTACTTC.

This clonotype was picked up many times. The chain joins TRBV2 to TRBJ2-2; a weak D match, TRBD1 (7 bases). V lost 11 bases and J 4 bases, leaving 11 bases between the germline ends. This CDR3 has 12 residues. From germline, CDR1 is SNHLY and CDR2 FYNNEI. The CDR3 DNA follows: TGTGCCCGGCGGGACAGCACCGGGGAGCTGTTTTTT. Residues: CARRDSTGELFF. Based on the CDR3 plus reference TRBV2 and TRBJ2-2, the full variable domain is EPEVTQTPSHQVTQMGQEVILRCVPISNHLYFYWYRQILGQKVEFLVSFYNNEISEKSEIFDDQFSVERPDGSNFTLKIRSTKLEDSAMYFCARRDSTGELFFGEGSRLTVL.

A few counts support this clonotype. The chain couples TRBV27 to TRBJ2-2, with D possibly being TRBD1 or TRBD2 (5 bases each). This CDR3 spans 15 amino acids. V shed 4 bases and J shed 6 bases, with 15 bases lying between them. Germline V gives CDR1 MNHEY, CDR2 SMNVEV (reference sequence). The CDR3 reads CASSSPIVGAGELFF. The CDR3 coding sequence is TGTGCCAGCAGTTCACCAATAGTGGGGGCCGGGGAGCTGTTTTTT.

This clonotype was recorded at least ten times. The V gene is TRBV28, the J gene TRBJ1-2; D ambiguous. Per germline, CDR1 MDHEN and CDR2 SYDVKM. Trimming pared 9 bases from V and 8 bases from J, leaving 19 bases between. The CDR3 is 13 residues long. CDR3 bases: TGTGCCAGTTTAATTTCGGCGGGTGGGGGCTACACCTTC. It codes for CASLISAGGGYTF.

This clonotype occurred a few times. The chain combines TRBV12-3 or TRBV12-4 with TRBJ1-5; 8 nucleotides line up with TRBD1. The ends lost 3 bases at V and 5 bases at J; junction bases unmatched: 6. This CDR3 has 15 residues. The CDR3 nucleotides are TGTGCCAGCAGTTTTTTAGACAGGGGACATCAGCCCCAGCATTTT. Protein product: CASSFLDRGHQPQHF.

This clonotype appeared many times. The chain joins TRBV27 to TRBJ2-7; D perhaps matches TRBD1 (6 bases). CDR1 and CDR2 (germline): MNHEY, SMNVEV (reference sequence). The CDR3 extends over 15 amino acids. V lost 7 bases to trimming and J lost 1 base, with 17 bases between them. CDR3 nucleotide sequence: TGTGCCAGCAATCCTACCGGGACAACTTCCTACGAGCAGTACTTC. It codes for CASNPTGTTSYEQYF.

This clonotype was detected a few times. This CDR3 reads CAWSEGGQGVDTQYF. Written as DNA, the CDR3 is TGTGCCTGGAGTGAAGGAGGACAGGGCGTAGATACGCAGTATTTT. The chain uses TRBV30 and TRBJ2-3; the match to TRBD1 covers 8 bases. CDR1 GTSNPN and CDR2 SVGIG come from the germline V gene (reference sequence). The CDR3 totals 15 residues. Trimming took 1 base from V and 5 from J; bases not matched to a gene: 8.

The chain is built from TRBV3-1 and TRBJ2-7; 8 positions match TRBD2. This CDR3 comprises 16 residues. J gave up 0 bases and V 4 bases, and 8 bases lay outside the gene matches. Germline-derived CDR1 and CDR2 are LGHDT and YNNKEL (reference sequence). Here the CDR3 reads CASSRSLAGISYEQYF. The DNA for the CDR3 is TGTGCCAGCAGCCGATCCTTAGCGGGGATCTCCTACGAGCAGTACTTC.

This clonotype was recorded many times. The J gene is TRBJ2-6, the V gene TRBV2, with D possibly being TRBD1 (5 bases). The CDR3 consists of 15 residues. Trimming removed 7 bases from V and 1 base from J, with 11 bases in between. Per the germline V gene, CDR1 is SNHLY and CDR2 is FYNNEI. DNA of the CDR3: TGTGCCAGCACCCAAGGGGCGTCTGGGGCCAACGTCCTGACTTTC. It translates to CASTQGASGANVLTF.

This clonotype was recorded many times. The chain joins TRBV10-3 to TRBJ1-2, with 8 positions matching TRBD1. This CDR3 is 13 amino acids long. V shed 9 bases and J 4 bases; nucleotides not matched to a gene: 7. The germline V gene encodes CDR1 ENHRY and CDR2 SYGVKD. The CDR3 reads CAISGQVGYGYTF. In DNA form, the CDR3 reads TGTGCCATTTCGGGACAGGTCGGCTATGGCTACACCTTC.

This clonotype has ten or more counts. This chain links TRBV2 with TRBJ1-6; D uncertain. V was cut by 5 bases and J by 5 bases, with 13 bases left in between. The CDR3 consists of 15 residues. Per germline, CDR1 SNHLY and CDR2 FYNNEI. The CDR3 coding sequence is TGTGCCAGCAGTCCCAGCCGACGAGATAATTCACCCCTCCACTTT. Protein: CASSPSRRDNSPLHF. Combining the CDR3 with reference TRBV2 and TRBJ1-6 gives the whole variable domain EPEVTQTPSHQVTQMGQEVILRCVPISNHLYFYWYRQILGQKVEFLVSFYNNEISEKSEIFDDQFSVERPDGSNFTLKIRSTKLEDSAMYFCASSPSRRDNSPLHFGNGTRLTVT.

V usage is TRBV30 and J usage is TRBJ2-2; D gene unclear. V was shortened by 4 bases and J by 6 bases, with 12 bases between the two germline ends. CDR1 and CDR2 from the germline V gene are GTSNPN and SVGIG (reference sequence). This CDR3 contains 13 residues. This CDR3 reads CAWTPQWAGELFF. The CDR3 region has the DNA TGTGCCTGGACACCACAATGGGCCGGGGAGCTGTTTTTT. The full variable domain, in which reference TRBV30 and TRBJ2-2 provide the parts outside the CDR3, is SQTIHQWPATLVQPVGSPLSLECTVEGTSNPNLYWYRQAAGRGLQLLFYSVGIGQISSEVPQNLSASRPQDRQFILSSKKLLLSDSGFYLCAWTPQWAGELFFGEGSRLTVL.